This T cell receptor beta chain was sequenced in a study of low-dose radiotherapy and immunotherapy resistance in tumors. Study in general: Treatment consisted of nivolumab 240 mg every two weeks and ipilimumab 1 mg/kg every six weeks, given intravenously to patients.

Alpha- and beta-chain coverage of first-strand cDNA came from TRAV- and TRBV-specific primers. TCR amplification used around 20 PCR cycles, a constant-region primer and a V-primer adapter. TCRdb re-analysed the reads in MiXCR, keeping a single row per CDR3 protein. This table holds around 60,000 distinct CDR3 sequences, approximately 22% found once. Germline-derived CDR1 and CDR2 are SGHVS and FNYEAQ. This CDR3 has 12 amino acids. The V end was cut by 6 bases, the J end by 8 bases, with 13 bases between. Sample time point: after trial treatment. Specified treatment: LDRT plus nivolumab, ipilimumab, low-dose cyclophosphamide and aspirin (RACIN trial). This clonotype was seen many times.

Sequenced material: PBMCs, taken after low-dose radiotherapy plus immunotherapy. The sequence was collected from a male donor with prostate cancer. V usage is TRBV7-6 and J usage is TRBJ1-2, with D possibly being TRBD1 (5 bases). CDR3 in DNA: TGTGCCAGCAGTTCCGGGACGGAGGGCTACACCTTC. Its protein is CASSSGTEGYTF.